This is a list of T cell receptor beta chains from one sample in a study of cytomegalovirus exposure and HLA in healthy donors. Method: immunoSEQ multiplex PCR; TCRdb's copy keeps in-frame clones and lacks some. The sample lists about 160,000 clones, roughly nine tenths occurring once. The specimen was PBMCs. Receptor source: a woman in her thirties in good health and CMV-seronegative. CDR3s include the opening cysteine and the closing phenylalanine or tryptophan. The order of the fields is J gene, D gene, clone size, V gene, CDR3 DNA, CDR3 protein. The D gene is left open where the match is weak. Size is omitted from some rows. Given values are once, few, many or a class for expanded clones.

>TRBJ2-5|NA|NA|TRBV7-7
TGTGCCAGCAGGGACCTCAGGGGAGGGGAACAAGAGACCCAGTACTTC
CASRDLRGGEQETQYF
>TRBJ1-2|NA|once|TRBV7-9
TGTGCCAGCAGCTTCCCCCCGGGGTATGGCTACACCTTC
CASSFPPGYGYTF
>TRBJ2-1|NA|NA|TRBV29-1
TGCAGCGTTGACAGCAATGAGCAGTTCTTC
CSVDSNEQFF
>TRBJ1-2|NA|NA|TRBV4-3
TGCGCCAGCAGCCCAAGTGTGTCGGCCAGGGACTTCACTAACTATGGCTACACCTTC
CASSPSVSARDFTNYGYTF
>TRBJ1-1|NA|NA|TRBV6-1
TGTGCCAGCAGTGAATATACGGGGGAAAGGGAAGCTTTCTTT
CASSEYTGEREAFF
>TRBJ2-7|NA|NA|TRBV30
TGTGCCTGGAGTGTACTTGGGAGCTCCTACGAGCAGTACTTC
CAWSVLGSSYEQYF
>TRBJ1-5|NA|NA|TRBV30
TGTGCCTGGAGTGGCGGGTCCCATAGCAATCAGCCCCAGCATTTT
CAWSGGSHSNQPQHF
>TRBJ2-7|TRBD1|NA|TRBV5-1
TGCGCCAGCAGCGCCACGGGTCGACAGGGCGGTAGGACCTACGAGCAGTACTTC
CASSATGRQGGRTYEQYF
>TRBJ1-2|TRBD1|NA|TRBV15
TGTGCCACCAGCGGGATGGGACAGGAGGACTATGGCTACACCTTC
CATSGMGQEDYGYTF
>TRBJ2-7|TRBD1|NA|TRBV2
TGTGCCAGCAGTGTACAGGGGGCACCCCACGAGCAGTACTTC
CASSVQGAPHEQYF
>TRBJ2-5|NA|NA|TRBV11-2
TGTGCCAGCAGCTTAGATACAGGAGGGTGGGAGACCCAGTACTTC
CASSLDTGGWETQYF
>TRBJ2-5|NA|NA|TRBV6-5
TGTGCCAGCAGCAGCCCCGGGGGGACCCAGTACTTC
CASSSPGGTQYF
>TRBJ1-2|NA|once|TRBV4-1
TGCGCCAGCAGCCCAGGGGTGGTGGGAAAGGGTCGTTATGGCTACACCTTC
CASSPGVVGKGRYGYTF
>TRBJ2-5|TRBD1|NA|TRBV5-1
TGCGCCAGCAGCTTGGGGGACAGACAAGAGACCCAGTACTTC
CASSLGDRQETQYF
>TRBJ1-5|TRBD1|NA|TRBV7-8
TGTGCCAGCAGCTTCGAGGCCGGGACAGTCAATCAGCCCCAGCATTTT
CASSFEAGTVNQPQHF
>TRBJ2-7|TRBD2|NA|TRBV5-1
TGCGCCAGCAGCTCACTAGCGGGGGGGGCCGAGCAGTACTTC
CASSSLAGGAEQYF